This paragraph covers one T cell receptor (beta chain) sequence. Produced via immunoSEQ multiplex PCR; TCRdb's table is partial and in-frame only. The sample records approximately 220,000 clones, 80% to 90% being singletons. The data derive from a study of blood T cell repertoires in COVID-19. Across the whole study: Italy, Spain and the United States were the sources of the convalescent and acute COVID-19 samples.

The V gene lost 3 bases and the J gene lost 9 bases, with 6 bases spanning the gap. Per the germline V gene, CDR1 is SGHAT and CDR2 is FQNNGV. The CDR3 covers 11 residues. Material: PBMCs or T cells enriched from blood (not recorded which). The rearrangement uses TRBV11-2 and TRBJ2-1, with D possibly being TRBD2 (6 bases). This TCR was sampled from a woman between 18 and 29 years old in a cohort exposed to, infected with or recovered from COVID-19 (not recorded which). The CDR3 DNA follows: TGTGCCAGCAGCTTGGGGGGTGAGCAGTTCTTC. It translates to CASSLGGEQFF. Drawing the rest from reference TRBV11-2 and TRBJ2-1, the complete variable domain is EAGVAQSPRYKIIEKRQSVAFWCNPISGHATLYWYQQILGQGPKLLIQFQNNGVVDDSQLPKDRFSAERLKGVDSTLKIQPAKLEDSAVYLCASSLGGEQFFGPGTRLTVL.